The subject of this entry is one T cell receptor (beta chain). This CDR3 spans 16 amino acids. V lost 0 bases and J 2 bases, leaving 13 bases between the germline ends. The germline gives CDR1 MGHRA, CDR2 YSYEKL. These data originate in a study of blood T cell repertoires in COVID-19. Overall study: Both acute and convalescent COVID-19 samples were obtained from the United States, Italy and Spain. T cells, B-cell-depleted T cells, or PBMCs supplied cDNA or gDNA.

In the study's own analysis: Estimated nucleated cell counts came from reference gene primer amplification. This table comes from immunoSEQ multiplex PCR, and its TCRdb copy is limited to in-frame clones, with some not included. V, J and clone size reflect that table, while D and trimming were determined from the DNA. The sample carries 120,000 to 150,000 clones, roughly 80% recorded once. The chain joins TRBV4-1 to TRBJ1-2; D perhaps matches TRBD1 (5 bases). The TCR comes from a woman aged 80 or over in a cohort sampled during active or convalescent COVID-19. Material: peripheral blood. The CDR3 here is CASSQDPSTGNYGYTF. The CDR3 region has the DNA TGCGCCAGCAGCCAAGACCCGTCCACAGGAAACTATGGCTACACCTTC.